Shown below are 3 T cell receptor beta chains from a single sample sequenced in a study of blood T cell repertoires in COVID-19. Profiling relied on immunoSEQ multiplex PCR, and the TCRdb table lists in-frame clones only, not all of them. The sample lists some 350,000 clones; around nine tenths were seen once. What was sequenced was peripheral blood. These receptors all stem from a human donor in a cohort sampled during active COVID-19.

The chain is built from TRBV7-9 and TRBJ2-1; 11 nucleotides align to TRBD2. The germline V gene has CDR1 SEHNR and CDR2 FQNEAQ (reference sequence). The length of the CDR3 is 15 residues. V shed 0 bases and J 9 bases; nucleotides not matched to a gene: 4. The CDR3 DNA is TGTGCCAGCAGCTTAGCTAGCGGGAGGGGAGCTGAGCAGTTCTTC. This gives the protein CASSLASGRGAEQFF.

The CDR3 reads CASSIDGRGPYNEQFF. CDR3 DNA: TGTGCCAGTAGTATAGATGGGCGGGGACCTTACAATGAGCAGTTCTTC. The rearrangement links TRBV19 to TRBJ2-1; tentative D call: TRBD2 (6 bases). Germline V gives CDR1 LNHDA, CDR2 SQIVND (reference sequence). The CDR3 length is 16 residues. V lost 0 bases and J 4 bases, leaving 13 bases between the germline ends. Full variable domain (remainder filled in from reference TRBV19 and TRBJ2-1): DGGITQSPKYLFRKEGQNVTLSCEQNLNHDAMYWYRQDPGQGLRLIYYSQIVNDFQKGDIAEGYSVSREKKESFPLTVTSAQKNPTAFYLCASSIDGRGPYNEQFFGPGTRLTVL.

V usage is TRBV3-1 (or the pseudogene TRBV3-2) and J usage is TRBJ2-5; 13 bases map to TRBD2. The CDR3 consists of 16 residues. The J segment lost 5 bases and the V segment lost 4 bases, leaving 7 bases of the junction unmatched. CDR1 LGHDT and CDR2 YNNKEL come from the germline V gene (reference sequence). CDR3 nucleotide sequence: TGTGCCAGCAGCCCGGGACTAGCGGGGCTCTGGGAGACCCAGTACTTC. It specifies CASSPGLAGLWETQYF.